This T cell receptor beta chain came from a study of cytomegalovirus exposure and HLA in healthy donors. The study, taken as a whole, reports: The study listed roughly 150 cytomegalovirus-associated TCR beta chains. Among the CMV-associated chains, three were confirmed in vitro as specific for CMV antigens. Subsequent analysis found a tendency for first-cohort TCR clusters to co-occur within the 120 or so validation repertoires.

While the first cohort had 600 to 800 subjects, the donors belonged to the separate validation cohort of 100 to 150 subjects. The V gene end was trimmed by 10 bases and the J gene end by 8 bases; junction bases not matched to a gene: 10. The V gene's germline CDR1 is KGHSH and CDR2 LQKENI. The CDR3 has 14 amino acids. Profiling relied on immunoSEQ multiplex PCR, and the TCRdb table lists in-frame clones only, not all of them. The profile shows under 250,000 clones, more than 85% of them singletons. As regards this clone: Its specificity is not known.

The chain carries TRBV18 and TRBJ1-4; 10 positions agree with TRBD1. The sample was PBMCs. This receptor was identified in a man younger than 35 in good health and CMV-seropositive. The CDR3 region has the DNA TGTGCCACCGACAGCGGGACAGGGGCGGAAAAACTGTTTTTT. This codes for CATDSGTGAEKLFF.